The clone carrying this T cell receptor (beta chain) is a singleton in its sample. Trimming pared 3 bases from V and 1 base from J, leaving 9 bases between. CDR1 and CDR2 (germline): MGHRA, YSYEKL. CDR3 length: 14 amino acids. Clones were read by immunoSEQ multiplex PCR, and TCRdb kept only the in-frame ones, dropping some. The sample yields more than 110,000 clones, roughly 89% seen once. The sample comes from a study of blood T cell repertoires in COVID-19. Across the study: Italy, Spain and the United States were the sources of the convalescent and acute COVID-19 samples.

The gene calls are TRBV4-1 and TRBJ2-5; D may be TRBD2 (6 bases). Sequenced sample: peripheral blood. The receptor was derived from a man in his 60s with active or convalescent COVID-19. The CDR3 sequence is CASSQGGAQETQYF. The CDR3 coding sequence is TGCGCCAGCAGCCAGGGCGGGGCCCAAGAGACCCAGTACTTC.